This T cell receptor (beta chain) came from a study of cytomegalovirus exposure and HLA in healthy donors. This CDR3 is 13 amino acids long. Germline V CDR1 and CDR2: LGHNT, FRNRAP. With 1 base removed from V and 4 bases from J, the gap between germline ends came to 5 bases. Assay used: immunoSEQ multiplex PCR; TCRdb lists only in-frame clones, some missing. The table lists approximately 180,000 clones, roughly 89% of them singletons. This clonotype was sampled from a woman aged 25 to 39 in good health and CMV-seronegative. The chain joins TRBV12-5 to TRBJ1-5, with D uncertain. Material: PBMCs. For the CDR3, the DNA is TGTGCTAGTGGTTTGGAGGAGAATCAGCCCCAGCATTTT. Amino acid sequence: CASGLEENQPQHF.